This TCR beta chain emerged from a study of CD8 T cells in ankylosing spondylitis. Making use of molecular barcodes, quantitative 5'-RACE generated TCR beta libraries. One entry per CDR3 protein results from TCRdb running MiXCR on the 5' RACE reads. Of some 220,000 distinct CDR3 sequences listed, 7.3% are singletons. This clonotype was seen repeatedly, ten times or more. Antigen unknown. The study's findings and limits: Previously reported in reactive arthritis synovial fluid and blood were some of the motif variants. As reported, disease-linked clones showed significant enrichment in matched ankylosing spondylitis synovial fluid. In ankylosing spondylitis blood, a motif of eight highly homologous TCR beta variants appeared characteristic.

In germline, CDR1 is SGDLS, CDR2 YYNGEE. V gave up 4 bases and J gave up 5 bases, with 12 bases separating them. The CDR3 extends over 13 amino acids. The TCR was taken from a male donor with ankylosing spondylitis. The chain recombines TRBV9 with TRBJ1-2, with unresolved D. The sample comprised blood, either unsorted or a sorted T cell fraction (not recorded which). CDR3: CASSSGLAYGYTF. The CDR3 region has the DNA TGTGCCAGCAGCTCAGGACTGGCTTATGGCTACACCTTC.